The 24 T cell receptor beta chains below come from one sample, sequenced in a study of blood T cell repertoires in COVID-19. TCRdb's copy holds only in-frame clones and misses some; the assay was immunoSEQ multiplex PCR. The sample comprises over 200,000 clones, about 86% of which are singletons, and 3.5% to 5.5% rests with the top ten. Sequenced: PBMCs or T cells enriched from blood (not recorded which). The receptors derive from a woman aged 25 to 39 who had been exposed to COVID-19.

V usage is TRBV28 and J usage is TRBJ2-5; D possibly corresponds to TRBD1 (5 bases). The CDR3 has 14 amino acids. Trimming pared 4 bases from V and 5 bases from J, leaving 14 bases between. The V gene's germline CDR1 is MDHEN and CDR2 SYDVKM. The CDR3 DNA sequence: TGTGCCAGCAGTTCCCAGCTGGGGCCGGAGACCCAGTACTTC. Its protein is CASSSQLGPETQYF.

The V call is TRBV7-2, the J call TRBJ2-7; D might be TRBD1 (5 bases). The CDR3 totals 15 residues. Between the trimmed V and J ends, which lost 4 bases and 5 bases, there was a span of 18 bases. Germline V lookup: CDR1 SGHTA, CDR2 FQGNSA. Here the CDR3 DNA reads TGTGCCAGCAGCTCCCGCCCAGGGATGGCAAACGAGCAGTACTTC. It specifies CASSSRPGMANEQYF.

The V call is TRBV19, the J call TRBJ2-5; 7 bases fit TRBD2. Germline CDR1 is LNHDA and CDR2 is SQIVND (reference sequence). The length of the CDR3 is 13 residues. The CDR3 reads CASVSDGGETQYF. The CDR3 bases are TGTGCGTCAGTCTCCGACGGGGGGGAGACCCAGTACTTC. Full variable domain (remainder filled in from reference TRBV19 and TRBJ2-5): DGGITQSPKYLFRKEGQNVTLSCEQNLNHDAMYWYRQDPGQGLRLIYYSQIVNDFQKGDIAEGYSVSREKKESFPLTVTSAQKNPTAFYLCASVSDGGETQYFGPGTRLLVL.

This sequence joins TRBV4-1 and TRBJ2-1, with a possible D match to TRBD1 (5 bases). CDR3 length: 15 residues. V was cut by 4 bases and J by 4 bases, with 14 bases left in between. Germline lookup yields CDR1 MGHRA and CDR2 YSYEKL. CDR3 amino acids: CASSLLDTSYNEQFF. CDR3 DNA sequence: TGCGCCAGCAGCCTTCTGGACACCTCTTACAATGAGCAGTTCTTC.

The V gene is TRBV2, the J gene TRBJ2-4; tentatively, D is TRBD1 (6 bases). The CDR3 is made up of 12 amino acids. Trimming removed 7 bases from V and 4 bases from J, with 8 bases in between. Per germline, CDR1 SNHLY and CDR2 FYNNEI. CDR3 region: CASTGQKNIQYF. The CDR3 nucleotides read TGTGCCAGCACCGGACAGAAAAACATTCAGTACTTC.

V gene TRBV24-1 combines with J gene TRBJ1-1, with D uncertain. V lost 3 bases and J 1 base, leaving 5 bases between the germline ends. The CDR3 is 13 amino acids. Germline V gene lookup returns CDR1 KGHDR and CDR2 SFDVKD. The chain's CDR3 is CATSDPGNTEAFF. The CDR3 DNA sequence: TGTGCCACCAGTGATCCAGGGAACACTGAAGCTTTCTTT.

The chain's CDR3 is CASSRQGAYTGELFF. The CDR3 coding sequence is TGTGCCAGCAGTCGACAGGGGGCTTACACCGGGGAGCTGTTTTTT. V is TRBV2 and J is TRBJ2-2; 10 bases match TRBD1. V shed 5 bases and J 3 bases; nucleotides not matched to a gene: 3. The CDR3 contains 15 residues. Germline V CDR1 and CDR2: SNHLY, FYNNEI.

The CDR3 reads CASGLNSPYEQYF. In DNA form, the CDR3 reads TGTGCTAGTGGTTTGAATTCTCCCTACGAGCAGTACTTC. The gene calls are TRBV12-5 and TRBJ2-7, with D unclear. This CDR3 has 13 amino acids. Germline assignment: CDR1 LGHNT and CDR2 FRNRAP. Trimming stripped 2 bases from V and 2 bases from J, with 7 bases between. The variable domain in full, completed from reference TRBV12-5 and TRBJ2-7, reads DARVTQTPRHKVTEMGQEVTMRCQPILGHNTVFWYRQTMMQGLELLAYFRNRAPLDDSGMPKDRFSAEMPDATLATLKIQPSEPRDSAVYFCASGLNSPYEQYFGPGTRLTVT.

The chain employs TRBV5-4 and TRBJ2-7; 11 bases line up with TRBD1. V gave up 2 bases and J gave up 5 bases; unmatched junction bases: 6. Germline V lookup: CDR1 SGHNT, CDR2 YYREEE (reference sequence). The CDR3 totals 15 residues. CDR3 nucleotides: TGTGCCAGCAGCTTACGGACAGGGGGCATCGACGAGCAGTACTTC. It is translated as CASSLRTGGIDEQYF.

The chain links TRBV27 to TRBJ2-3; 8 bases align to TRBD2. Looked up from germline, CDR1 is MNHEY and CDR2 is SMNVEV (reference sequence). This CDR3 comprises 15 residues. V gave up 8 bases and J gave up 6 bases; unmatched junction bases: 13. The DNA of the CDR3 is TGTGCCAGCGTAAGACTTAGCGGGGCAGCGGATACGCAGTATTTT. Its translation is CASVRLSGAADTQYF.

This clone has just a few counts. The chain's CDR3 is CAWTELPPGHLYGYTF. In DNA, the CDR3 is TGTGCCTGGACAGAGTTACCCCCGGGACACCTCTATGGCTACACCTTC. V usage is TRBV30 and J usage is TRBJ1-2, with TRBD1 as a possible D gene (6 bases). Germline V gives CDR1 GTSNPN, CDR2 SVGIG (reference sequence). The CDR3 runs 16 residues. Trimming removed 4 bases at V and 4 bases at J, with 22 bases between.

The chain joins TRBV6-5 to TRBJ1-2; possibly TRBD1 for D (6 bases). This CDR3 contains 13 residues. Trimming pared 6 bases from V and 4 bases from J, leaving 12 bases between. CDR1 MNHEY and CDR2 SVGAGI come from the germline V gene. The DNA for the CDR3 is TGTGCCAGCAGCCCGGACAGCACCTATGGCTACACCTTC. Translation gives CASSPDSTYGYTF.

This sequence joins TRBV5-1 and TRBJ1-6; 7 positions match TRBD1. The CDR3 length is 13 residues. V lost 5 bases, J lost 7 bases, and 3 bases stayed unmatched. Germline CDR1 is SGHRS and CDR2 is YFSETQ. This chain's CDR3 is CASSQGENSPLHF. The DNA of the CDR3 is TGCGCCAGCAGTCAGGGGGAGAATTCACCCCTCCACTTT.

This clone was seen a single time. V usage is TRBV9 and J usage is TRBJ2-1; TRBD2 agrees at 11 bases. Losses at the gene ends were 3 bases for V and 5 bases for J; bases not matched to a gene: 13. CDR3 length: 18 amino acids. Germline-derived CDR1 and CDR2 are SGDLS and YYNGEE. CDR3 loop: CASSEDSDLAGGHNEQFF. The CDR3 DNA reads TGTGCCAGCAGCGAGGACAGCGATCTAGCGGGGGGCCACAATGAGCAGTTCTTC.

The V gene is TRBV5-6, the J gene TRBJ2-5, with TRBD2 identical over 7 bases. The CDR3 is 13 amino acids. J lost 3 bases, V lost 3 bases, and 2 bases had no gene match. In germline, CDR1 is SGHDT, CDR2 YYEEEE. The CDR3 DNA is TGTGCCAGCAGCTCGGGGGGAGAAGAGACCCAGTACTTC. Translated, it gives CASSSGGEETQYF.

A few counts support this clone. The genes are TRBV19 and TRBJ1-2; maybe TRBD1 (5 bases). The CDR3 has 11 residues. CDR1 is LNHDA, CDR2 SQIVND, per germline (reference sequence). V shed 4 bases and J shed 8 bases, with 8 bases lying between them. DNA of the CDR3: TGTGCCAGTAGTACTAGGGGAGGCTACACCTTC. Its protein product is CASSTRGGYTF.

J is TRBJ2-1 and V is TRBV3-1 (or the pseudogene TRBV3-2); TRBD2 aligns across 14 bases. Looked up from germline, CDR1 is LGHDT and CDR2 is YNNKEL (reference sequence). V gave up 4 bases and J gave up 9 bases; unmatched junction bases: 8. The CDR3 totals 16 residues. CDR3 DNA: TGTGCCAGCAGCCCGGGACTAGCGGGGGCCAGGAGTGAGCAGTTCTTC. Translated, it gives CASSPGLAGARSEQFF.

This chain joins TRBV18 and TRBJ1-2; D is unclear. V was trimmed by 0 bases and J by 8 bases, leaving 16 bases between them. Per the germline V gene, CDR1 is KGHSH and CDR2 is LQKENI. This CDR3 has 15 residues. Written as DNA, the CDR3 is TGTGCCAGCTCACCACCGGCGACACCCCTAATCGGCTACACCTTC. It is translated as CASSPPATPLIGYTF. The full variable domain, with the rest looked up from reference TRBV18 and TRBJ1-2, is NAGVMQNPRHLVRRRGQEARLRCSPMKGHSHVYWYRQLPEEGLKFMVYLQKENIIDESGMPKERFSAEFPKEGPSILRIQQVVRGDSAAYFCASSPPATPLIGYTFGSGTRLTVV.

This clone came up once. The rearrangement joins TRBV18 to TRBJ1-4; 8 bases are a match to TRBD1. CDR1 is KGHSH and CDR2 is LQKENI in the germline V gene. The CDR3 consists of 18 residues. V trimming: 3 bases; J trimming: 5 bases; junction bases outside the gene matches: 14. Written as DNA, the CDR3 is TGTGCCAGCTCACCTGGACAGGGAAGGGGATGGCGAAATGAAAAACTGTTTTTT. This gives the protein CASSPGQGRGWRNEKLFF.

The chain combines TRBV7-2 with TRBJ2-1; unclear D gene. The V end was cut by 2 bases, the J end by 8 bases, with 10 bases between. CDR3 length equals 13 residues. Germline values: CDR1 SGHTA, CDR2 FQGNSA. The CDR3 sequence is CASSLYNEDEQFF. DNA of the CDR3: TGTGCCAGCAGCTTATATAACGAGGATGAGCAGTTCTTC. The full variable domain, with the rest looked up from reference TRBV7-2 and TRBJ2-1, is GAGVSQSPSNKVTEKGKDVELRCDPISGHTALYWYRQSLGQGLEFLIYFQGNSAPDKSGLPSDRFSAERTGGSVSTLTIQRTQQEDSAVYLCASSLYNEDEQFFGPGTRLTVL.

The gene calls are TRBV6-5 and TRBJ1-3, with D hard to call. This CDR3 has 14 amino acids. The V end was cut by 9 bases, the J end by 0 bases, with 12 bases between. Looked up from germline, CDR1 is MNHEY and CDR2 is SVGAGI. CDR3 coding DNA: TGTGCCAGAACGACTAAGAGCTCTGGAAACACCATATATTTT. Translating it yields CARTTKSSGNTIYF.

The chain combines TRBV5-1 with TRBJ2-3; weak D call: TRBD1 (5 bases). V was shortened by 0 bases and J by 2 bases, with 16 bases between the two germline ends. This CDR3 contains 17 residues. Germline V gene data show CDR1 as SGHRS and CDR2 as YFSETQ. The CDR3, as DNA: TGCGCCAGCAGCTTGGGGGGCACAGGTGGGATCACAGATACGCAGTATTTT. It yields the protein CASSLGGTGGITDTQYF.

CDR3 nucleotides: TGTGCCAGCAGTTCTACAGGGGGAGCGGGCGGCACTGAAGCTTTCTTT. Amino acids: CASSSTGGAGGTEAFF. The V call is TRBV6-5, the J call TRBJ1-1; 8 bases line up with TRBD1. The germline V gene encodes CDR1 MNHEY and CDR2 SVGAGI. Trimming at V came to 4 bases and at J to 4 bases, leaving 11 bases not matched to a gene. The CDR3 extends over 16 amino acids.

The chain uses TRBV3-1 (or the pseudogene TRBV3-2) and TRBJ2-3, with a weak D call TRBD2 (6 bases). V lost 3 bases, J lost 6 bases, and 13 bases lay in between. Germline assignment: CDR1 LGHDT and CDR2 YNNKEL (reference sequence). This CDR3 has 14 amino acids. This chain's CDR3 is CASSHSASADTQYF. CDR3 sequence (DNA): TGTGCCAGCAGCCATTCGGCTAGCGCGGATACGCAGTATTTT.